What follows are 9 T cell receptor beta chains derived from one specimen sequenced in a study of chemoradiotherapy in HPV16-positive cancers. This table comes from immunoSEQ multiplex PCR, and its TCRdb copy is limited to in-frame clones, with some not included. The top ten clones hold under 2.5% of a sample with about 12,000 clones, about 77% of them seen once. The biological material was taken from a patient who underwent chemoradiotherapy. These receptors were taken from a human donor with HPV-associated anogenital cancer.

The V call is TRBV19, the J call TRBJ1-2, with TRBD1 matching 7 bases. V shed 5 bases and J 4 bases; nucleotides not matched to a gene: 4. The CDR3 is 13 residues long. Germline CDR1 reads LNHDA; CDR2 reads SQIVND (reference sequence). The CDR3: CASSARDSYGYTF. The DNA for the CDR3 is TGTGCCAGTAGTGCCCGGGACAGCTATGGCTACACCTTC.

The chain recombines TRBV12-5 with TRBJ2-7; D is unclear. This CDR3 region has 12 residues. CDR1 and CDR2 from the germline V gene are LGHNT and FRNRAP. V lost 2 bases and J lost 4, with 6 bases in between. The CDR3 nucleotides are TGTGCTAGTGGTTTGTTAACATACGAGCAGTACTTC. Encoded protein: CASGLLTYEQYF. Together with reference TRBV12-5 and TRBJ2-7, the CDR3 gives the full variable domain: DARVTQTPRHKVTEMGQEVTMRCQPILGHNTVFWYRQTMMQGLELLAYFRNRAPLDDSGMPKDRFSAEMPDATLATLKIQPSEPRDSAVYFCASGLLTYEQYFGPGTRLTVT.

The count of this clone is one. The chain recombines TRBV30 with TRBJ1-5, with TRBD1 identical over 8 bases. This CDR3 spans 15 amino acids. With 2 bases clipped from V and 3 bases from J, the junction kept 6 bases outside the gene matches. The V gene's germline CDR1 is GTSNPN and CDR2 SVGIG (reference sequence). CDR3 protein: CAWSKTGEVNQPQHF. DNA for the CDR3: TGTGCCTGGAGTAAGACAGGGGAAGTCAATCAGCCCCAGCATTTT. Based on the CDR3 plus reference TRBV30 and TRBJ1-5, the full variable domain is SQTIHQWPATLVQPVGSPLSLECTVEGTSNPNLYWYRQAAGRGLQLLFYSVGIGQISSEVPQNLSASRPQDRQFILSSKKLLLSDSGFYLCAWSKTGEVNQPQHFGDGTRLSIL.

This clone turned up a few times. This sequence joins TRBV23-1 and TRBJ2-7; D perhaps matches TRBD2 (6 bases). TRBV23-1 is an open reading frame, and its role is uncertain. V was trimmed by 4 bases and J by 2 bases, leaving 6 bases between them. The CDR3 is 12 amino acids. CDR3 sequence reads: CASSLAAYEQYF. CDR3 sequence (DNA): TGCGCCAGCAGTCTAGCGGCCTACGAGCAGTACTTC.

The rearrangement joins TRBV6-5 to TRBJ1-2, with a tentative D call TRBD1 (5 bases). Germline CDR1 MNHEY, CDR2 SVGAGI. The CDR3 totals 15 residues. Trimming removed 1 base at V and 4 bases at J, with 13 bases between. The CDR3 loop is CASSYLAAGGYGYTF. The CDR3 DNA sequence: TGTGCCAGCAGTTACTTAGCCGCCGGGGGCTATGGCTACACCTTC.

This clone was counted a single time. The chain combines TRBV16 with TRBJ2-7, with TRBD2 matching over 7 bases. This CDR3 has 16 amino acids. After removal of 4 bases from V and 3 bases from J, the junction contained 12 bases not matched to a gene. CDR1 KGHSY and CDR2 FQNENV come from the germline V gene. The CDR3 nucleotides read TGTGCCAGCAGCCCTCACCCCAGCGGGGCCCTCTACGAGCAGTACTTC. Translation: CASSPHPSGALYEQYF.

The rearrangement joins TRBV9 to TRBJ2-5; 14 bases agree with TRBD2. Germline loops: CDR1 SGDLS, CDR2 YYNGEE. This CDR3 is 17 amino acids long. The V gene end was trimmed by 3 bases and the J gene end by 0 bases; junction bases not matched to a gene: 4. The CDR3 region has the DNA TGTGCCAGCAGCGCCGGGACTAGCGGGGGACACCAAGAGACCCAGTACTTC. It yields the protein CASSAGTSGGHQETQYF.

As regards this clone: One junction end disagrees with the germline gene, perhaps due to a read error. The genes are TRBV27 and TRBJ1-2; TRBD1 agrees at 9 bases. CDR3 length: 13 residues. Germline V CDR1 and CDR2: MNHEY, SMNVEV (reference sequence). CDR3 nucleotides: TGTGCCGGCCGACGCACAGGGGGCGACCCGTCTAAGTTC. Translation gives CAGRRTGGDPSKF.

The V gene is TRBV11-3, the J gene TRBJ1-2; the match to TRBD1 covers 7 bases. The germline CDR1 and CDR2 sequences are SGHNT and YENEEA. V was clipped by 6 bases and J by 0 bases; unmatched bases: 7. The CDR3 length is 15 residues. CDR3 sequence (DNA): TGTGCCAGCAGTGGTAGGACAGGCCCTAACTATGGCTACACCTTC. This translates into CASSGRTGPNYGYTF.